The rows below give T cell receptor beta chains drawn from one sample of a study of Graves' ophthalmopathy and Graves' hyperthyroidism. TCRdb recomputed calls from the multiplex PCR reads with MiXCR, one row per CDR3 protein. The sample shows fewer than 650,000 distinct CDR3 sequences, 20% to 25% of them seen only once. Input material: peripheral blood. The receptor source for this set is a young woman with stable Graves' hyperthyroidism. Some clones in this sample may be carry-over from other donors' samples. Each CDR3 is given with its conserved first and last residue. The D gene is left open where the match is weak. Clone size is not always given. Where it is, it says once, few, many or a class for expanded clones.

>TRBJ2-7|many|TRBV11-2|TRBD1|17
CASSHIYPTGVFYEQYF
TGTGCCAGCAGCCATATCTATCCGACAGGGGTATTCTACGAGCAGTACTTC
>TRBJ2-2|-|TRBV6-1|-|13
CASTPGSLGELFF
TGTGCCAGCACTCCTGGGTCACTCGGGGAGCTGTTTTTT
>TRBJ2-5|many|TRBV6-5|-|15
CASSYPTQGGETQYF
TGTGCCAGCAGTTACCCGACCCAGGGGGGGGAGACCCAGTACTTC
>TRBJ1-1|few|TRBV6-5|-|16
CASSYPNSNGGTEAFF
TGTGCCAGCAGTTACCCTAACTCTAACGGTGGAACTGAAGCTTTCTTT
>TRBJ1-1|-|TRBV4-2|-|15
CASSQVGIGNTEAFF
TGTGCCAGCAGCCAAGTCGGGATTGGGAACACTGAAGCTTTCTTT
>TRBJ2-7|many|TRBV11-1|TRBD1|18
CASSPPNAGDRGGYEQYF
TGTGCCAGCAGCCCTCCCAACGCCGGGGACAGGGGTGGTTACGAGCAGTACTTC
>TRBJ2-7|-|TRBV6-5|-|15
CASSYVEQGGHEQYF
TGTGCCAGCAGTTACGTGGAGCAGGGGGGGCACGAGCAGTACTTC
>TRBJ2-7|-|TRBV20-1|-|14
CSARMTASYYEQYF
TGCAGTGCTAGGATGACTGCTAGCTACTACGAGCAGTACTTC
>TRBJ2-7|once|TRBV6-5|-|14
CASSSPLSSYEQYF
TGTGCCAGCAGTTCCCCGTTAAGCTCCTACGAGCAGTACTTC
>TRBJ1-6|many|TRBV28|-|17
CASTKGGASSYNSPLHF
TGTGCCAGCACTAAAGGAGGAGCCAGCTCCTATAATTCACCCCTCCACTTT
>TRBJ2-5|few|TRBV7-9|TRBD1|14
CASSLGDRVGTQYF
TGTGCCAGCAGCTTAGGCGACAGGGTGGGGACCCAGTACTTC
>TRBJ1-1|few|TRBV20-1|-|15
CSAYTTGIRNTEAFF
TGCAGTGCTTATACAACAGGGATTCGGAACACTGAAGCTTTCTTT